Presented here are 27 T cell receptor beta chains from one specimen sequenced in a study of T cell changes during pregnancy in multiple sclerosis. Assay used: immunoSEQ multiplex PCR; TCRdb lists only in-frame clones, some missing. The sample lists 85,000 to 120,000 clones, roughly nine tenths occurring once. Sequenced here: peripheral blood, sampled before pregnancy. The receptors here all came from a female donor with multiple sclerosis, enrolled in a pregnancy study.

The chain employs TRBV7-9 and TRBJ2-2, with 7 bases matching TRBD1. The junction had 4 bases not matched to a gene; V was cut back by 0 bases and J by 6 bases. The germline V gene encodes CDR1 SEHNR and CDR2 FQNEAQ (reference sequence). The CDR3 sequence is 15 residues long. The CDR3 DNA sequence: TGTGCCAGCAGCTTAGCGACAGGGTCAGCCGGGGAGCTGTTTTTT. Residues: CASSLATGSAGELFF.

The V gene is TRBV18, the J gene TRBJ1-1; D perhaps matches TRBD1 (5 bases). Trimming left V 1 base short and J 8 bases short, with 17 bases between. The germline CDR1 and CDR2 sequences are KGHSH and LQKENI. The CDR3 has 15 residues. CDR3 sequence reads: CASSPRHVAGEEAFF. CDR3 DNA: TGTGCCAGCTCACCACGTCACGTCGCGGGGGAGGAAGCTTTCTTT.

This clone came up once. One junction end disagrees with the germline gene, perhaps due to a read error. The genes are TRBV12-5 and TRBJ2-7; the match to TRBD2 covers 9 bases. The CDR3 is 16 amino acids. CDR1 is LGHNT, CDR2 FRNRAP, per germline. The CDR3 nucleotides are TGTGCTAGTGGTCTGGTGATAGCGGGGGATTTCTACGAGCAGTACTTC. Protein: CASGLVIAGDFYEQYF. The variable domain in full, completed from reference TRBV12-5 and TRBJ2-7, reads DARVTQTPRHKVTEMGQEVTMRCQPILGHNTVFWYRQTMMQGLELLAYFRNRAPLDDSGMPKDRFSAEMPDATLATLKIQPSEPRDSAVYFCASGLVIAGDFYEQYFGPGTRLTVT.

The chain recombines TRBV19 with TRBJ1-2; tentative D call: TRBD1 (6 bases). The CDR3 covers 9 residues. Germline values: CDR1 LNHDA, CDR2 SQIVND (reference sequence). The ends were cut back, 11 bases at V and 8 bases at J, with 9 bases in the middle. CDR3 bases: TGTGCCGCCGGGACAGGCTACACCTTC. Translation gives CAAGTGYTF. Filled out from reference TRBV19 and TRBJ1-2, the complete variable domain reads DGGITQSPKYLFRKEGQNVTLSCEQNLNHDAMYWYRQDPGQGLRLIYYSQIVNDFQKGDIAEGYSVSREKKESFPLTVTSAQKNPTAFYLCAAGTGYTFGSGTRLTVV.

This clone appeared a single time. The chain is built from TRBV7-5 and TRBJ2-7; the D call TRBD1 from the table was never checked on the DNA. TRBV7-5 is a known pseudogene. The CDR3 is made up of 17 amino acids. CDR3 protein: CARSPPRDRVGINEQYF. The CDR3 bases are TGTGCCAGAAGCCCGCCTAGGGACAGGGTAGGGATTAACGAGCAGTACTTC.

V is TRBV19 and J is TRBJ2-5; 7 nucleotides agree with TRBD2. Germline-derived CDR1 and CDR2 are LNHDA and SQIVND (reference sequence). The V gene end was trimmed by 7 bases and the J gene end by 2 bases; junction bases not matched to a gene: 10. The CDR3 extends over 15 amino acids. The CDR3, as DNA: TGTGCCAGTACCTCTTGGCAGGGAGGGCAAGAGACCCAGTACTTC. Translation gives CASTSWQGGQETQYF.

The gene calls are TRBV7-3 and TRBJ2-5, with 8 positions matching TRBD2. Germline CDR1 and CDR2: SGHTA and FQGTGA. Germline trimming cut 5 bases from V and 5 bases from J; bases unmatched to any gene: 10. The CDR3 has 15 amino acids. The DNA of the CDR3 is TGTGCCAGCAGCGCGGGACTAGGGTTTGGCGAGACCCAGTACTTC. It yields the protein CASSAGLGFGETQYF. The full variable domain, its missing parts supplied by reference TRBV7-3 and TRBJ2-5, is GAGVSQTPSNKVTEKGKYVELRCDPISGHTALYWYRQSLGQGPEFLIYFQGTGAADDSGLPNDRFFAVRPEGSVSTLKIQRTERGDSAVYLCASSAGLGFGETQYFGPGTRLLVL.

The chain recombines TRBV7-3 with TRBJ1-1, with D possibly matching TRBD1 (5 bases). V was clipped by 5 bases and J by 4 bases, with 26 bases between them. The CDR3 covers 18 residues. Germline V lookup: CDR1 SGHTA, CDR2 FQGTGA. The CDR3 bases are TGTGCCAGCAGCCTGAGCGGGCGGGACGGGGGATGGAGCACTGAAGCTTTCTTT. This translates into CASSLSGRDGGWSTEAFF. The whole variable domain, remainder taken from reference TRBV7-3 and TRBJ1-1, is GAGVSQTPSNKVTEKGKYVELRCDPISGHTALYWYRQSLGQGPEFLIYFQGTGAADDSGLPNDRFFAVRPEGSVSTLKIQRTERGDSAVYLCASSLSGRDGGWSTEAFFGQGTRLTVV.

The chain joins TRBV5-5 to TRBJ2-2, with unresolved D. From germline, CDR1 is SGHKS and CDR2 YYEKEE (reference sequence). Trimming cost V 9 bases and J 9 bases, with 18 bases left between them. This CDR3 contains 13 residues. In DNA form, the CDR3 reads TGTGCCACCACAACAGTCACGACAAGGGAGCTGTTTTTT. It specifies CATTTVTTRELFF.

V and J are TRBV11-2 and TRBJ2-7, with a weak D call TRBD2 (5 bases). CDR3 length: 15 residues. CDR1 is SGHAT and CDR2 is FQNNGV in the germline V gene. Trimming left V 2 bases short and J 3 bases short, with 14 bases between. The CDR3 reads CASSLIGVGSYEQYF. The CDR3 DNA reads TGTGCCAGCAGCTTAATCGGGGTGGGGAGCTACGAGCAGTACTTC.

The chain's CDR3 is CASSLTSGRHTDTQYF. The CDR3 DNA reads as TGTGCCAGCAGTTTGACTAGCGGGAGGCACACAGATACGCAGTATTTT. The rearrangement uses TRBV27 and TRBJ2-3; 13 nucleotides line up with TRBD2. Germline V gene data show CDR1 as MNHEY and CDR2 as SMNVEV (reference sequence). The CDR3 sequence is 16 residues long. With 3 bases clipped from V and 2 bases from J, the junction kept 2 bases outside the gene matches.

V usage is TRBV5-1 and J usage is TRBJ2-5, with 7 bases matching TRBD2. Germline V CDR1 and CDR2: SGHRS, YFSETQ. Trimming removed 3 bases from V and 5 bases from J; junction bases left unmatched: 13. The CDR3 consists of 16 residues. CDR3 region: CASSWTTGLMGETQYF. The CDR3 DNA sequence: TGCGCCAGCAGCTGGACAACGGGACTAATGGGGGAGACCCAGTACTTC.

This chain uses TRBV28 with TRBJ1-5; D may be TRBD1 (6 bases). Per the germline V gene, CDR1 is MDHEN and CDR2 is SYDVKM. The CDR3 is made up of 14 amino acids. V was pared by 10 bases and J by 5 bases, with 18 bases between. CDR3 protein: CAIEDSSRDQPQHF. The CDR3 DNA sequence: TGTGCCATCGAGGACAGTTCACGGGATCAGCCCCAGCATTTT.

This chain connects TRBV15 to TRBJ2-7; TRBD2 agrees at 7 bases. After removal of 6 bases from V and 0 bases from J, the junction contained 8 bases not matched to a gene. CDR3 length: 15 amino acids. Per germline, CDR1 LNHNV and CDR2 YYDKDF (reference sequence). CDR3 DNA sequence: TGTGCCACCAGGGCCAGCGGGGCAAACTCCTACGAGCAGTACTTC. Encoded protein: CATRASGANSYEQYF.

CDR3 sequence reads: CASSQDPGLGEAFF. The DNA for the CDR3 is TGCGCCAGCAGCCAAGACCCAGGGTTAGGTGAAGCTTTCTTT. J is TRBJ1-1 and V is TRBV4-3; possibly TRBD1 for D (5 bases). From germline, CDR1 is LGHNA and CDR2 YSLEER. The CDR3 runs 14 residues. Trimming cost V 0 bases and J 7 bases, with 12 bases left between them.

This clone was detected only a few times. This CDR3 reads CASSQEGGVLEAFF. Written as DNA, the CDR3 is TGCGCCAGCAGCCAAGAGGGAGGGGTATTAGAAGCTTTCTTT. The chain is built from TRBV4-3 and TRBJ1-1; weak D call: TRBD1 (5 bases). The CDR3 has 14 residues. The V and J ends lost 0 bases and 8 bases respectively, with 13 bases between them. The V gene's germline CDR1 is LGHNA and CDR2 YSLEER.

The rearrangement links TRBV6-1 to TRBJ2-7; possible D gene TRBD2, 6 bases. CDR3 length equals 13 residues. V was shortened by 4 bases and J by 3 bases, with 10 bases between the two germline ends. Germline loops: CDR1 MNHNS, CDR2 SASEGT. The CDR3 loop is CASSGGRNYEQYF. The CDR3 DNA sequence: TGTGCCAGCAGTGGGGGGAGGAACTACGAGCAGTACTTC.

This clone was counted a single time. The V and J genes are TRBV18 and TRBJ1-2; D possibly corresponds to TRBD1 (5 bases). The CDR3 sequence is 14 residues long. Trimming pared 6 bases from V and 5 bases from J, leaving 16 bases between. Germline CDR1 KGHSH, CDR2 LQKENI. In DNA form, the CDR3 reads TGTGCCAGCTCCAACGCGGAGGGGCCATATGGCTACACCTTC. It is translated as CASSNAEGPYGYTF.

The chain is built from TRBV7-6 and TRBJ2-5; 13 bases align to TRBD2. The CDR3 contains 18 residues. Germline CDR1 SGHVS, CDR2 FNYEAQ. Germline trimming cut 3 bases from V and 1 base from J; bases unmatched to any gene: 8. CDR3 protein: CASSFGVTSGRVQETQYF. The CDR3 coding sequence is TGTGCCAGCAGCTTCGGTGTCACTAGCGGGAGGGTCCAAGAGACCCAGTACTTC.

The chain carries TRBV4-1 and TRBJ2-7; possible D gene TRBD1, 5 bases. The CDR3 spans 15 residues. The V gene lost 0 bases and the J gene lost 2 bases, with 11 bases spanning the gap. The germline gives CDR1 MGHRA, CDR2 YSYEKL. The CDR3 protein is CASSQDPQVTYEQYF. CDR3 DNA sequence: TGCGCCAGCAGCCAAGATCCACAGGTAACCTACGAGCAGTACTTC.

The chain couples TRBV29-1 to TRBJ2-1; 8 bases agree with TRBD2. Germline V gene data show CDR1 as SQVTM and CDR2 as ANQGSEA. This CDR3 region has 14 residues. Trimming took 7 bases from V and 4 from J; bases not matched to a gene: 9. This CDR3 reads CSARRLAGYNEQFF. The CDR3 coding sequence is TGCAGCGCCCGTCGGCTAGCGGGTTACAATGAGCAGTTCTTC.

The chain uses TRBV5-1 and TRBJ1-2; 10 bases line up with TRBD1. Unmatched junction bases numbered 4, after V lost 4 bases and J lost 4 bases. CDR3 length: 14 amino acids. Germline V gives CDR1 SGHRS, CDR2 YFSETQ. The CDR3 bases are TGCGCCAGCAGCCCCGGACAGGGGGGCTATGGCTACACCTTC. Protein product: CASSPGQGGYGYTF. Supplemented by reference TRBV5-1 and TRBJ1-2, the full variable domain reads KAGVTQTPRYLIKTRGQQVTLSCSPISGHRSVSWYQQTPGQGLQFLFEYFSETQRNKGNFPGRFSGRQFSNSRSEMNVSTLELGDSALYLCASSPGQGGYGYTFGSGTRLTVV.

This clone was seen just once. The rearrangement joins TRBV28 to TRBJ2-7; no reliable D call. Trimming removed 5 bases from V and 7 bases from J, with 9 bases in between. The CDR3 totals 11 residues. The germline V gene has CDR1 MDHEN and CDR2 SYDVKM. CDR3 residues: CASSASQEQYF. The CDR3 region has the DNA TGTGCCAGCAGTGCAAGCCAAGAGCAGTACTTC.

The J gene is TRBJ2-1, the V gene TRBV4-3; D is undetermined. Germline CDR1 and CDR2: LGHNA and YSLEER. Trimming took off 1 base at V and 0 bases at J, with 13 bases between the two ends. The CDR3 has 17 amino acids. CDR3 protein: CASSQGAGLSSYNEQFF. CDR3 nucleotide sequence: TGCGCCAGCAGCCAAGGGGCAGGCCTGAGCTCCTACAATGAGCAGTTCTTC.

CDR3 amino acids: CASSPGRRSYEQYF. The CDR3 nucleotides are TGTGCCAGCAGTCCCGGAAGGCGGTCCTACGAGCAGTACTTC. This sequence joins TRBV27 and TRBJ2-7; D uncertain. V dropped 5 bases and J dropped 1 base, with 12 bases sitting between them. This CDR3 spans 14 amino acids. Germline CDR1 is MNHEY and CDR2 is SMNVEV (reference sequence).

Details on this clone: This CDR3 is also generated by other DNA sequences in the sample. The chain has TRBV9 and TRBJ2-7, with 7 bases matching TRBD1. Germline CDR1 reads SGDLS; CDR2 reads YYNGEE. The CDR3 is made up of 14 amino acids. The V segment lost 2 bases and the J segment 2 bases; nucleotides outside the gene matches: 4. The CDR3 loop is CASSVGTETYEQYF. The CDR3 nucleotides read TGTGCCAGCAGCGTCGGGACAGAGACCTACGAGCAGTACTTC.

The rearrangement uses TRBV19 and TRBJ2-1; 12 positions match TRBD2. The germline CDR1 and CDR2 sequences are LNHDA and SQIVND (reference sequence). The CDR3 spans 12 residues. With V trimmed by 10 bases and J by 6 bases, 1 base remained unmatched. CDR3 DNA: TGTGCCACGGGACTAGCGGGCAATGAGCAGTTCTTC. Encoded protein: CATGLAGNEQFF.